One and the same sample provided the 12 T cell receptor beta chains below, sequenced in a study of OX40 agonist ivuxolimab in advanced cancers. This table comes from immunoSEQ multiplex PCR, and its TCRdb copy is limited to in-frame clones, with some not included. The data show 50,000 to 65,000 clones, roughly 91% seen once. The starting material was CD4+ or CD8+ T cells sorted from blood, obtained in a trial of the OX40 agonist ivuxolimab. Source of these receptors: an adult with an advanced solid tumor such as melanoma, head and neck, liver or kidney cancer.

The V and J genes are TRBV6-6 and TRBJ2-5, with D maybe TRBD2 (6 bases). CDR3 length: 15 amino acids. CDR1 is MNHNY and CDR2 is SVGAGI in the germline V gene (reference sequence). V lost 0 bases to trimming and J lost 4 bases, with 12 bases between them. CDR3 protein: CASSYSEGVRETQYF. The CDR3 DNA sequence: TGTGCCAGCAGTTACTCGGAGGGAGTGAGAGAGACCCAGTACTTC.

The V call is TRBV25-1, the J call TRBJ1-3; 8 bases agree with TRBD1. CDR1 is MGHDK, CDR2 SYGVNS, per germline. The CDR3 length is 14 residues. J lost 4 bases, V lost 7 bases, and 6 bases had no gene match. CDR3 protein: CASKRTGGGNTIYF. The CDR3, as DNA: TGTGCCAGCAAGCGTACAGGGGGAGGAAACACCATATATTTT.

The V and J genes are TRBV25-1 and TRBJ2-7, with TRBD1 identical over 8 bases. The CDR3 length is 15 residues. Trimming took 3 bases from V and 3 from J; bases not matched to a gene: 7. Germline CDR1 and CDR2: MGHDK and SYGVNS. As DNA, the CDR3 is TGTGCCAGCAGTGATACCCTTGGACAGGGCTACGAGCAGTACTTC. Amino acid sequence: CASSDTLGQGYEQYF.

V gene TRBV13 combines with J gene TRBJ2-4; the D gene is possibly TRBD1 (6 bases). CDR1 PRHDT and CDR2 FYEKMQ come from the germline V gene (reference sequence). The CDR3 has 16 residues. The ends were cut back, 6 bases at V and 3 bases at J, with 18 bases in the middle. Here the CDR3 DNA reads TGTGCCAGCAGTTCCCCCGACAGGAGCGGCAAAAACATTCAGTACTTC. It translates to CASSSPDRSGKNIQYF.

The chain has TRBV5-1 and TRBJ2-3; a weak D match, TRBD2 (7 bases). The V gene's germline CDR1 is SGHRS and CDR2 YFSETQ. V dropped 2 bases and J dropped 4 bases, with 11 bases sitting between them. CDR3 length: 14 residues. CDR3 loop: CASSFLGGADTQYF. CDR3 sequence (DNA): TGCGCCAGCAGCTTCCTAGGGGGGGCAGATACGCAGTATTTT.

The chain links TRBV30 to TRBJ2-7; D not resolved. This CDR3 comprises 12 residues. Trimming removed 0 bases at V and 2 bases at J, with 5 bases between. Per the germline V gene, CDR1 is GTSNPN and CDR2 is SVGIG (reference sequence). CDR3 nucleotides: TGTGCCTGGAGTGTACAGCCCTACGAGCAGTACTTC. Protein product: CAWSVQPYEQYF.

J is TRBJ2-1 and V is TRBV19; a weak D match, TRBD2 (6 bases). Germline CDR1 reads LNHDA; CDR2 reads SQIVND (reference sequence). V was trimmed by 6 bases and J by 4 bases, leaving 10 bases between them. CDR3 length equals 13 residues. This CDR3 is CASRAGTYNEQFF. The CDR3, as DNA: TGTGCCAGTAGAGCCGGGACTTACAATGAGCAGTTCTTC. The entire variable domain, with the rest obtained from reference TRBV19 and TRBJ2-1, is as follows: DGGITQSPKYLFRKEGQNVTLSCEQNLNHDAMYWYRQDPGQGLRLIYYSQIVNDFQKGDIAEGYSVSREKKESFPLTVTSAQKNPTAFYLCASRAGTYNEQFFGPGTRLTVL.

The chain has TRBV30 and TRBJ2-1; D not resolved. CDR1 is GTSNPN, CDR2 SVGIG, per germline (reference sequence). This CDR3 region has 10 residues. V was clipped by 1 base and J by 9 bases, with 4 bases between them. CDR3: CAWSEVEQFF. CDR3 DNA: TGTGCCTGGAGTGAAGTTGAGCAGTTCTTC.

The chain joins TRBV5-4 to TRBJ2-7; the D is unclear. Germline V gives CDR1 SGHNT, CDR2 YYREEE (reference sequence). The CDR3 spans 12 residues. V was pared by 2 bases and J by 9 bases, with 12 bases between. The CDR3 spells CASSFGEVGQYF. CDR3 coding DNA: TGTGCCAGCAGCTTCGGAGAGGTGGGGCAGTACTTC.

This chain connects TRBV20-1 to TRBJ2-7; tentatively, D is TRBD2 (6 bases). CDR3 length: 11 residues. Trimming pared 5 bases from V and 5 bases from J, leaving 10 bases between. Germline V gene lookup returns CDR1 DFQATT and CDR2 SNEGSKA (reference sequence). The CDR3, as DNA: TGCAGTGCTTTCCGGGAGAACGAGCAGTACTTC. As protein: CSAFRENEQYF.

This clone was recorded only once. The chain employs TRBV15 and TRBJ2-7, with 7 positions matching TRBD1. The J segment lost 2 bases and the V segment lost 4 bases, leaving 5 bases of the junction unmatched. The CDR3 spans 14 residues. Germline V CDR1 and CDR2: LNHNV, YYDKDF (reference sequence). The CDR3 DNA reads as TGTGCCACCAGCAACCCGGGACAGACCTACGAGCAGTACTTC. Translation gives CATSNPGQTYEQYF.

The V call is TRBV30, the J call TRBJ2-7; TRBD1 aligns across 7 bases. Germline V lookup: CDR1 GTSNPN, CDR2 SVGIG (reference sequence). The trim removed 5 bases at V and 6 bases at J, leaving 4 bases unmatched. The CDR3 is 11 residues long. CDR3 DNA: TGTGCCTGGCAAGACAGGGCCGAGCAGTACTTC. It translates to CAWQDRAEQYF.